This T cell receptor beta chain comes out of a study of blood T cell repertoires in COVID-19. Study-level background: Samples taken during acute and convalescent COVID-19 were collected in the United States, Italy and Spain.

Categorization into cohorts depended on clinical history that participants reported. How the authors handled the data: Amplification with reference gene primers provided the estimates of nucleated cell counts. Clones were read by immunoSEQ multiplex PCR, and TCRdb kept only the in-frame ones, dropping some. V and J calls and clone size are given by that table; D and trimming were obtained from the DNA. The sample contains roughly 250,000 clones, approximately 91% of which appear only once. Unmatched junction bases numbered 8, after V lost 6 bases and J lost 7 bases. The CDR3 runs 13 residues. Germline CDR1 reads MNHNY; CDR2 reads SVGAGI (reference sequence).

Sequencing was performed on PBMCs or T cells enriched from blood (not recorded which). The chain employs TRBV6-6 and TRBJ1-2; 7 nucleotides match TRBD1. The source of this sequence is a woman in her forties with acute COVID-19. This CDR3 reads CASSSDRVRGYTF. CDR3 in DNA: TGTGCCAGCAGCTCAGACAGGGTGCGTGGCTACACCTTC.